The entry below describes one T cell receptor (beta chain). Trimming took off 5 bases at V and 8 bases at J, with 16 bases between the two ends. Germline-derived CDR1 and CDR2 are MRHNA and SNTAGT. This CDR3 comprises 15 residues. This sample is part of a study of T cells in Graves' hyperthyroidism and ophthalmopathy. RNA transcripts yielded amplified TCR beta CDR3 regions. The TCR CDR3 first-round RT-PCR relied on the HTBI primer set. TCRdb recomputed calls from the multiplex PCR reads with MiXCR, one row per CDR3 protein. The repertoire has 600,000 or so distinct CDR3 sequences, just over 45% of them found once; the top ten carry roughly 8.2%.

Sequenced input: peripheral blood or thyroid tissue (not recorded which). The chain links TRBV6-4 to TRBJ1-6, with D perhaps matching TRBD1 (6 bases). The sequence was collected from a woman aged 18 to 35 with Graves' hyperthyroidism. The CDR3 sequence is CASSNFGGLYSPLHF. CDR3 nucleotide sequence: TGTGCCAGCAGTAACTTCGGGGGGCTCTATTCACCCCTCCACTTT.